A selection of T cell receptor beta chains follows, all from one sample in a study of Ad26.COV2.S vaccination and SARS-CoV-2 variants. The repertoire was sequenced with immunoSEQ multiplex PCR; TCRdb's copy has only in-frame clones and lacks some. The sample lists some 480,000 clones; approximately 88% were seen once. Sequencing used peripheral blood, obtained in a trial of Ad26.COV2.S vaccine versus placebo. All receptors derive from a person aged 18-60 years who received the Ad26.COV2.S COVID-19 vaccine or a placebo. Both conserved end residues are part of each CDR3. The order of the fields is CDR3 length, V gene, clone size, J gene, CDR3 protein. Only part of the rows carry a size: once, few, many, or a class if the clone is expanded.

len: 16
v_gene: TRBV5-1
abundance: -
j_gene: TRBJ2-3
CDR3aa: CASSFVKGSGEDTQYF

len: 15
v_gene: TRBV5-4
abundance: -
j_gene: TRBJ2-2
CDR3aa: CASSSGTSGTGELFF

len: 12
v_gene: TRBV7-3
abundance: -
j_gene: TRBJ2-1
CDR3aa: CASSQNRVKQFF

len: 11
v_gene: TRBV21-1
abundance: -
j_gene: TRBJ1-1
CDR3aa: CASSRQTEAFF

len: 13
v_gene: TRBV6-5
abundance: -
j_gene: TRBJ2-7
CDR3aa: CASRRSGQDEQYF

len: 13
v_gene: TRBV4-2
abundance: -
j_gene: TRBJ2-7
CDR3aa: CASSQPAAVEQYF

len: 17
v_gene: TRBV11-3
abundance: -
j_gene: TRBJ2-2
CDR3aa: CASSSSYRLAGGGELFF

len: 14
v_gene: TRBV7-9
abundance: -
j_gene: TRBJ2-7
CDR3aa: CASSSTEDRALGYF

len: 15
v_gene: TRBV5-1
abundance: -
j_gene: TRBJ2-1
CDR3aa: CASSPRGGGHNEQFF

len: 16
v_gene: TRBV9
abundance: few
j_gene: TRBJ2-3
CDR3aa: CASSATSGRGTDTQYF

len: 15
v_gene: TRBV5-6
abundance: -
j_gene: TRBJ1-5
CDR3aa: CASQYRGLSNQPQHF

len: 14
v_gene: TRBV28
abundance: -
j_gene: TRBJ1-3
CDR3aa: CASSLPASGNTIYF

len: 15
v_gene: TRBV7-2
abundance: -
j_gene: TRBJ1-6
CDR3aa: CASSHAGVDNSPLHF

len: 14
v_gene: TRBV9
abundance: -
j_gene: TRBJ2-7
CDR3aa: CASSVGIFSYEQYF

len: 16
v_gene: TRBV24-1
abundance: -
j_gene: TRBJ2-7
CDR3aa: CATSDGGTGGSYEQYF

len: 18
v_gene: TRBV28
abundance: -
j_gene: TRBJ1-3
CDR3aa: CASTPGRRTGGGGDTIYF

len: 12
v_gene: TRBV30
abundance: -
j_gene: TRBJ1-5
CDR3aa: CALGREGQPQHF

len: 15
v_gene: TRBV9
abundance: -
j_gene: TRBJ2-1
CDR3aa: CASTLGGAAKDEQFF

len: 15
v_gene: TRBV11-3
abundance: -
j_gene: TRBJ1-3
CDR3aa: CASSFGFGSGNTIYF

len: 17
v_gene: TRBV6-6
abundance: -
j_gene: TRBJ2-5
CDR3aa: CASSPERPRPQTWTQYF

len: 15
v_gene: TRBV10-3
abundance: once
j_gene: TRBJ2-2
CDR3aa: CAISESNANTGELFF

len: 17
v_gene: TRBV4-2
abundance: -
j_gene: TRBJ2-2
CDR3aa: CASSQGTGTQNTGELFF

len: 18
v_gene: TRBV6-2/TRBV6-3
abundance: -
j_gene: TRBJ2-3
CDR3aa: CASSYPPKNGQPTDTQYF

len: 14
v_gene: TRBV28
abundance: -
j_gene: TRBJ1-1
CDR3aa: CASSSPDLPAEAFF

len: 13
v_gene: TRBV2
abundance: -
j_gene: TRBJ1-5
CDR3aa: CASKGQFNQPQHF

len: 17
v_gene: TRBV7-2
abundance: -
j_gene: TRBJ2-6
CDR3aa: CASSLDADSSGANVLTF

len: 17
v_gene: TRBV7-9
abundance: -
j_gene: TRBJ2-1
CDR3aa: CASSPPRTLRAFNEQFF

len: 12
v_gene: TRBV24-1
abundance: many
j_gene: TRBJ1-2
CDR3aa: CATSDVAYGYTF

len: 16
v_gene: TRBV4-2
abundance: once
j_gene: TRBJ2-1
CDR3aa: CASSQDFGGRAYEQFF

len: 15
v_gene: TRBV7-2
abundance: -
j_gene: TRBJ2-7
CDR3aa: CASSLYNGGPYEQYF

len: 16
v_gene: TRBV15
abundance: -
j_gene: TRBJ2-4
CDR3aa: CATSDGGPWAKNIQYF

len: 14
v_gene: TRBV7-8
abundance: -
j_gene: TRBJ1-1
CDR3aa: CASSFAGPNTEAFF

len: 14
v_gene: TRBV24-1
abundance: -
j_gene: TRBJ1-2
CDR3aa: CATRGRDTVFGYTF